The 16 T cell receptor beta chains listed next were all sequenced from one sample in a study of regulatory T cells in long-lasting Graves disease. The time point is: persistent/refractory GD, antithyroid drugs over 5 years with positive TRAb. There was RNA extracted from PBMCs, and the TCR library was made from it. iRepertoire HTBI primers and Arm-PCR of CDR3 regions built TCR beta libraries. TCRdb fed the multiplex PCR reads into MiXCR, producing one record per CDR3 protein. The table includes hundreds of thousands of distinct CDR3 sequences, about 21% detected once. This material consisted of peripheral blood mononuclear cells (PBMCs), taken when the disease was refractory, from a patient treated with antithyroid drugs. Source of these receptors: a female donor with Graves disease.

This clonotype was counted at least ten times. The DNA of the CDR3 is TGTGCCAGCAGGGGGCTAGCGGGAGAATCCTACGAGCAGTACTTC. Protein sequence: CASRGLAGESYEQYF. This sequence joins TRBV2 and TRBJ2-7; 10 positions agree with TRBD2. Germline CDR1 reads SNHLY; CDR2 reads FYNNEI. CDR3 length: 15 residues. V trimming: 6 bases; J trimming: 1 base; junction bases outside the gene matches: 6.

The chain is built from TRBV6-5 and TRBJ2-7; 12 bases map to TRBD2. Germline-derived CDR1 and CDR2 are MNHEY and SVGAGI. The junction had 6 bases not matched to a gene; V was cut back by 2 bases and J by 7 bases. The CDR3 has 15 residues. CDR3 sequence (DNA): TGTGCCAGCAGTTACGCGGCTAGCGGGAGGGGGGAGCAGTACTTC. Protein: CASSYAASGRGEQYF.

The CDR3 sequence is CASSIDDGTGSTDTQYF. The CDR3 nucleotides are TGTGCCAGTAGTATAGACGACGGGACAGGGAGCACAGATACGCAGTATTTT. The V gene is TRBV19, the J gene TRBJ2-3; TRBD1 matches at 9 bases. CDR1 and CDR2 (germline): LNHDA, SQIVND (reference sequence). V dropped 0 bases and J dropped 0; count of bases not matched to a gene: 4. The CDR3 length is 17 residues.

The V gene is TRBV30, the J gene TRBJ2-7; 10 bases match TRBD1. V lost 2 bases, J lost 6 bases, and 4 bases stayed unmatched. CDR1 GTSNPN and CDR2 SVGIG come from the germline V gene (reference sequence). The CDR3 spans 13 residues. DNA for the CDR3: TGTGCCTGGAGTTACCGGGACAGGGGCGAGCAGTACTTC. Its translation: CAWSYRDRGEQYF.

This clonotype was detected ten times or more. This sequence joins TRBV3-1 and TRBJ2-5; 7 positions agree with TRBD2. Trimming cost V 2 bases and J 1 base; bases outside gene matches: 7. This CDR3 has 16 amino acids. Germline assignment: CDR1 LGHDT and CDR2 YNNKEL (reference sequence). This CDR3 is CASSQTGTNLQETQYF. The CDR3 nucleotides are TGTGCCAGCAGCCAAACCGGGACTAACCTCCAAGAGACCCAGTACTTC.

Concerning this clonotype: This is likely a read error, given that the CDR3 carries no conserved phenylalanine or tryptophan at its end. The genes are TRBV5-5 and TRBJ1-4; D gene ambiguous. This CDR3 is built from 17 residues. Trimming removed 0 bases from V and 6 bases from J, with 18 bases in between. Per germline, CDR1 SGHKS and CDR2 YYEKEE (reference sequence). CDR3: CASSLVVGGGGYEKLFL. The DNA for the CDR3 is TGTGCCAGCAGCTTGGTAGTGGGCGGAGGAGGGTATGAAAAACTGTTTTTA.

This clonotype was recorded many times. The CDR3 loop is CAISLGREETQYF. DNA for the CDR3: TGTGCCATCAGTTTAGGGAGGGAAGAGACCCAGTACTTC. The chain joins TRBV10-3 to TRBJ2-5, with TRBD2 matching over 7 bases. J was trimmed by 3 bases and V by 5 bases; bases with no gene match: 3. CDR3 size: 13 residues. CDR1 ENHRY and CDR2 SYGVKD come from the germline V gene.

The rearrangement uses TRBV15 and TRBJ2-2, with 10 bases that match TRBD2. This CDR3 has 16 residues. The V segment lost 5 bases and the J segment 8 bases; nucleotides outside the gene matches: 11. Germline assignment: CDR1 LNHNV and CDR2 YYDKDF (reference sequence). The DNA for the CDR3 is TGTGCCACCAGCCCCAGGACTAGCGGTCAAGGGGGGGAGCTGTTTTTT. It encodes CATSPRTSGQGGELFF.

V is TRBV3-1 and J is TRBJ1-2, with TRBD1 matching over 8 bases. Germline V CDR1 and CDR2: LGHDT, YNNKEL (reference sequence). The CDR3 is made up of 14 amino acids. The V segment lost 7 bases and the J segment 3 bases; nucleotides outside the gene matches: 7. DNA for the CDR3: TGTGCCAGCAATTTTCAGGGGGCTGACTATGGCTACACCTTC. It yields the protein CASNFQGADYGYTF.

This sequence joins TRBV28 and TRBJ2-2; D may be TRBD2 (6 bases). There are 16 residues in the CDR3. The germline gives CDR1 MDHEN, CDR2 SYDVKM. Trimming took off 7 bases at V and 1 base at J, with 16 bases between the two ends. In nucleotides, the CDR3 is TGTGCCAGCATCCTCGGCGGGACCGGGAACACCGGGGAGCTGTTTTTT. As protein: CASILGGTGNTGELFF.

The table lists this clonotype with many counts. The J gene is TRBJ2-7, the V gene TRBV30; D is ambiguous. Germline V lookup: CDR1 GTSNPN, CDR2 SVGIG (reference sequence). Trimming removed 2 bases from V and 0 bases from J, with 5 bases in between. The CDR3 spans 12 residues. The CDR3 protein is CAWSQSSYEQYF. As DNA, the CDR3 is TGTGCCTGGAGTCAGAGCTCCTACGAGCAGTACTTC.

The J gene is TRBJ1-5, the V gene TRBV19; D remains unclear. V gave up 3 bases and J gave up 3 bases, with 6 bases separating them. The CDR3 consists of 13 residues. Germline CDR1 and CDR2: LNHDA and SQIVND (reference sequence). CDR3 DNA: TGTGCCAGTAGTATGGCCCACAATCAGCCCCAGCATTTT. Its protein product is CASSMAHNQPQHF.

This clonotype was found many times. J is TRBJ2-7 and V is TRBV28; D ambiguous. CDR3 length: 11 amino acids. In germline, CDR1 is MDHEN, CDR2 SYDVKM. Between the trimmed V and J ends, which lost 6 bases and 5 bases, there was a span of 8 bases. In nucleotides, the CDR3 is TGTGCCAGCAGATACTACCACGAGCAGTACTTC. Translated: CASRYYHEQYF.

V and J are TRBV7-6 and TRBJ1-5; maybe TRBD1 (5 bases). This CDR3 comprises 13 residues. The ends were cut back, 8 bases at V and 6 bases at J, with 14 bases in the middle. Germline V CDR1 and CDR2: SGHVS, FNYEAQ. CDR3 loop: CASSLRDLQPQHF. CDR3 bases: TGTGCCAGCTCTCTTAGGGACCTTCAGCCCCAGCATTTT. Full variable domain (remainder filled in from reference TRBV7-6 and TRBJ1-5): GAGVSQSPRYKVTKRGQDVALRCDPISGHVSLYWYRQALGQGPEFLTYFNYEAQQDKSGLPNDRFSAERPEGSISTLTIQRTEQRDSAMYRCASSLRDLQPQHFGDGTRLSIL.

The rearrangement joins TRBV7-9 to TRBJ2-1; D may be TRBD1 (6 bases). The CDR3 extends over 15 amino acids. Trimming left V 3 bases short and J 0 bases short, with 9 bases between. Germline values: CDR1 SEHNR, CDR2 FQNEAQ (reference sequence). CDR3 sequence (DNA): TGTGCCAGCAGCTTCTACAGGGACTCCTACAATGAGCAGTTCTTC. It encodes CASSFYRDSYNEQFF.

This clonotype came up many times. The chain links TRBV12-3 or TRBV12-4 to TRBJ2-5; no clear D gene. V dropped 3 bases and J dropped 0 bases, with 5 bases sitting between them. The length of the CDR3 is 13 residues. The CDR3: CASSLGNQETQYF. The CDR3 nucleotides read TGTGCCAGCAGTTTGGGCAACCAAGAGACCCAGTACTTC.